This entry concerns a single TCR beta chain. Germline lookup yields CDR1 LNHDA and CDR2 SQIVND (reference sequence). The CDR3 has 15 residues. Trimming took 1 base from V and 4 from J; bases not matched to a gene: 4. In the authors' workflow: Amplification from reference gene primers served as the basis for estimated nucleated cell counts. The method was immunoSEQ multiplex PCR; TCRdb's version includes in-frame clones alone and lacks a portion of them. V, J and clone size were drawn from that table, and D and trimming were deduced from the DNA. The data contain about 140,000 clones, around 80% of them singletons. This sample stems from a study of blood T cell repertoires in COVID-19. Looking at the study overall: The origin of the acute and convalescent COVID-19 samples was the United States, Italy and Spain.

The TCR originated in a man in his 60s with active or convalescent COVID-19. The sample was peripheral blood. The chain recombines TRBV19 with TRBJ2-1, with TRBD2 matching over 7 bases. The CDR3: CASSIVSGPYNEQFF. CDR3 DNA: TGTGCCAGTAGTATAGTTAGCGGGCCTTACAATGAGCAGTTCTTC. Looking up the rest from reference TRBV19 and TRBJ2-1 gives the full variable domain: DGGITQSPKYLFRKEGQNVTLSCEQNLNHDAMYWYRQDPGQGLRLIYYSQIVNDFQKGDIAEGYSVSREKKESFPLTVTSAQKNPTAFYLCASSIVSGPYNEQFFGPGTRLTVL.